Listed below are T cell receptor beta chains from one sample, sequenced in a study of brain T cells in children with intractable seizures. Clones were sequenced by immunoSEQ multiplex PCR, and TCRdb holds only the in-frame ones, with some missing. Of around 20,000 clones in the sample, roughly 94% are singletons; the top ten hold under 8%. This specimen was peripheral blood, taken at surgery. These TCRs come from a boy younger than 18 with focal cortical dysplasia and intractable seizures. Each CDR3 is given with its conserved first and last residue. The D gene is left open where the match is weak.

V gene	J gene	CDR3 length	D gene	CDR3 protein
TRBV7-9	TRBJ1-5	14	TRBD1	CASSLGQGNQPQHF
TRBV12-5	TRBJ2-1	16	.	CASGWVVGSSYNEQFF
TRBV5-1	TRBJ1-2	15	.	CASSSEPTENYGYTF
TRBV28	TRBJ1-5	14	.	CASSPRWANQPQHF
TRBV5-1	TRBJ1-2	16	.	CASSLHTGDKGYGYTF
TRBV5-1	TRBJ2-2	19	TRBD2	CASSPPVGGSIANTGELFF
TRBV7-9	TRBJ1-2	11	.	CASSREAGYTF
TRBV15	TRBJ2-1	16	.	CATSREGGTSYNEQFF
TRBV6-5	TRBJ1-5	14	.	CASSPLSTHQPQHF
TRBV3-1/TRBV3-2	TRBJ1-6	13	.	CASAQTGRAPLHF
TRBV3-1/TRBV3-2	TRBJ2-2	13	.	CASSIHGTGELFF